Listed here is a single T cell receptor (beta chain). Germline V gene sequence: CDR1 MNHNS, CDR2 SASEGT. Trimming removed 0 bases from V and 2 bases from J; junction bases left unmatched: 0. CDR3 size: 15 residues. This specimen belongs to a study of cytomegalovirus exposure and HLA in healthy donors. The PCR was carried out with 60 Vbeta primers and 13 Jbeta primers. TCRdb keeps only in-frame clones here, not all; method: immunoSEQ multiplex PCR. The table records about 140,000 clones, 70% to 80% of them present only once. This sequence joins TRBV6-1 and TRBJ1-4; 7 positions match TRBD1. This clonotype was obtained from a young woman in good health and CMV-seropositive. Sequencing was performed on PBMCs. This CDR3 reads CASSEATGTNEKLFF. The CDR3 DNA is TGTGCCAGCAGTGAAGCGACAGGGACTAATGAAAAACTGTTTTTT.